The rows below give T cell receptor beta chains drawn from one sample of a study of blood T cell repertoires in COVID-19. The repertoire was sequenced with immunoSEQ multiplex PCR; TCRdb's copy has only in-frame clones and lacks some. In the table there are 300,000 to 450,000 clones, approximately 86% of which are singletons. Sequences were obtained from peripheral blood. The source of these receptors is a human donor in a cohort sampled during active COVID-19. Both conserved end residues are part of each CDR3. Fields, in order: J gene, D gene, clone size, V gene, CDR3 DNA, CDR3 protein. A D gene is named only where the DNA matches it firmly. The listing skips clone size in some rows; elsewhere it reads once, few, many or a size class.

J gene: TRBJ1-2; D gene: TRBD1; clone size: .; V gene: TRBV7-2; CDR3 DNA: TGTGCCAGCAGCCGGGACAGGGAGAACTATGGCTACACCTTC; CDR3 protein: CASSRDRENYGYTF
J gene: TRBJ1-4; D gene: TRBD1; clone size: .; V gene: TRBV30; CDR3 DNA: TGTGCCTGGAGTCCCGGACAGGGAGAAAAACTGTTTTTT; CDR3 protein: CAWSPGQGEKLFF
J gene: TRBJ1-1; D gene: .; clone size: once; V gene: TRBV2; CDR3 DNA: TGTGCCAGCAGCCTATTAAATGAAGCTTTCTTT; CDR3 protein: CASSLLNEAFF
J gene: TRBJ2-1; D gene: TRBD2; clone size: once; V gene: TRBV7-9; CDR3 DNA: TGTGCCAGCAGCTCGACGCTAGCGGCGGACAATGAGCAGTTCTTC; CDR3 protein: CASSSTLAADNEQFF
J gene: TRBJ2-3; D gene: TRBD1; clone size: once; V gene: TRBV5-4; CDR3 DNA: TGTGCCAGCAGCTTGGGACAGGGGGCATATACGCAGTATTTT; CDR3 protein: CASSLGQGAYTQYF
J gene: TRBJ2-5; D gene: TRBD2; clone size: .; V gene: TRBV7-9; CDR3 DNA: TGTGCCAGCAGCCTTGGGACTAGCGGGAGGAGGTCGCAAGAGACCCAGTACTTC; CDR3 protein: CASSLGTSGRRSQETQYF
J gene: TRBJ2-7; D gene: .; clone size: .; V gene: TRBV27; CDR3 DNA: TGTGCCAGCAGTTTAGACTCTGTCTCCTACGAGCAGTACTTC; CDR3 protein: CASSLDSVSYEQYF
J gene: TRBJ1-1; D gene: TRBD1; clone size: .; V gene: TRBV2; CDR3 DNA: TGTGCCAGCCGGACAGGGGGCACTGAAGCTTTCTTT; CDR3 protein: CASRTGGTEAFF
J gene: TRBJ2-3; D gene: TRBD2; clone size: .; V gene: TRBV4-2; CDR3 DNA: TGTGCCAGCAGCCAAGCGGCAGCGGGGGGAGATACGCAGTATTTT; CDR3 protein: CASSQAAAGGDTQYF
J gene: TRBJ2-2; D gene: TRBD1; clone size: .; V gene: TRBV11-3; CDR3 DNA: TGTGCCAGCAGCCCTCAGCAGGGGGCGGACACCGGGGAGCTGTTTTTT; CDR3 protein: CASSPQQGADTGELFF
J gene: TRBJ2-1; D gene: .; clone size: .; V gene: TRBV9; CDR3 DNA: TGTGCCAGCAGCGTAGCCGGTAGCAATGAGCAGTTCTTC; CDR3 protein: CASSVAGSNEQFF
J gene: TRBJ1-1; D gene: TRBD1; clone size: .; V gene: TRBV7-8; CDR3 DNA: TGTGCCAGCAGCTTTGGGGACAGGGGGCGCCTAGGGTTCTTT; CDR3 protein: CASSFGDRGRLGFF
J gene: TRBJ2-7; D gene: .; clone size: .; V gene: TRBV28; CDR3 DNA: TGTGCCAGCAGTTTACCGGGCAGGGTCGGATACGAGCAGTACTTC; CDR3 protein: CASSLPGRVGYEQYF
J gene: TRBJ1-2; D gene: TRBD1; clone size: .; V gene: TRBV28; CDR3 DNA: TGTGCCAGCAAGAGGGCAGGGGGCGGCTATGGCTACACCTTC; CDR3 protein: CASKRAGGGYGYTF
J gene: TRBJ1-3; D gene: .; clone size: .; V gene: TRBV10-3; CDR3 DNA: TGTGCCATCAGTGAGTCAGCCTCAGGAAACACCATATATTTT; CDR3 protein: CAISESASGNTIYF